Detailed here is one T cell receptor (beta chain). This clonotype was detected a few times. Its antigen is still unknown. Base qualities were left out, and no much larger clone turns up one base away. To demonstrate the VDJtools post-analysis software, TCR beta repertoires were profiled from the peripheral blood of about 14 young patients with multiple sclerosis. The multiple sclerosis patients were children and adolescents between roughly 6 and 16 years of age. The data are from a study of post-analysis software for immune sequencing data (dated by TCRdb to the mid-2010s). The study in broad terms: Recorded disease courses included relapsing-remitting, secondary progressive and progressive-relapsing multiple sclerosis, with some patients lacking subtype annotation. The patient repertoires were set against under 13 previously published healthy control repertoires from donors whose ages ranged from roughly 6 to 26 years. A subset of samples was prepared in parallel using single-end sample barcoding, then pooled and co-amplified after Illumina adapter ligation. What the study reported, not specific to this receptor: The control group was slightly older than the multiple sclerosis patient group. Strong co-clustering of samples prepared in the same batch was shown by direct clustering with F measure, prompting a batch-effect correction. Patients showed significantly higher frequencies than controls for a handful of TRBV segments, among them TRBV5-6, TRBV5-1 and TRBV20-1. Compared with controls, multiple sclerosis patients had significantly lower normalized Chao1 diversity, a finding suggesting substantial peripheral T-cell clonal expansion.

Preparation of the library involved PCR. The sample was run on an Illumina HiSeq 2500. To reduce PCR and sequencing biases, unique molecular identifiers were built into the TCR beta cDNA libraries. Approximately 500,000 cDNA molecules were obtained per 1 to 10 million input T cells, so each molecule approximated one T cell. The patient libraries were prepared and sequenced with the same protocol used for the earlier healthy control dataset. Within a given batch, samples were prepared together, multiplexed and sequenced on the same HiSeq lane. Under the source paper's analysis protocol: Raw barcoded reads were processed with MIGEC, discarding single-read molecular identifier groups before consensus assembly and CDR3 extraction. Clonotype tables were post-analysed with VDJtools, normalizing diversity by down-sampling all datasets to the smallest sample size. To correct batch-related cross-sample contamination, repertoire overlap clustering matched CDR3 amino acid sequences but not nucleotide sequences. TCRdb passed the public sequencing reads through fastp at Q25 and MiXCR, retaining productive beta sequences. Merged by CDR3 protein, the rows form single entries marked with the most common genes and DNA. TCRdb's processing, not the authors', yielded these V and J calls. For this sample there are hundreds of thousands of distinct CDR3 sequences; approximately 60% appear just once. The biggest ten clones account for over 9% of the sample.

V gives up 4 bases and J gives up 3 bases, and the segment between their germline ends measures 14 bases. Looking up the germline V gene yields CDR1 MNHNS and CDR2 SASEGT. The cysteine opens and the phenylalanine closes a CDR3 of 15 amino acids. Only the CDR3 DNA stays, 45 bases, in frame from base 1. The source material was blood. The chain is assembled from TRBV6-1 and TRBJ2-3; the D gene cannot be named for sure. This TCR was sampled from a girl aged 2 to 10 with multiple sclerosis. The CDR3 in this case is CASSGQTARTDTQYF. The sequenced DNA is TGTGCCAGCAGTGGCCAGACGGCCCGGACAGATACGCAGTATTTT.